The present entry profiles one T cell receptor (beta chain) with its context. Measured with immunoSEQ multiplex PCR; TCRdb has only the in-frame clones, and not every one. The table shows 200,000 or so clones, with approximately 83% occurring only once. Germline lookup yields CDR1 GTSNPN and CDR2 SVGIG (reference sequence). V was pared by 0 bases and J by 4 bases, with 3 bases of the junction left unmatched. This CDR3 has 14 residues. The data were obtained in a study of blood T cell repertoires in COVID-19. Sequencing used PBMCs or T cells enriched from blood (not recorded which). The source is a middle-aged man who had recovered from COVID-19. V and J are TRBV30 and TRBJ1-1; 9 bases are a match to TRBD1. Written as DNA, the CDR3 is TGTGCCTGGAGTGTACAGGGGGCGTCCACTGAAGCTTTCTTT. Translating gives CAWSVQGASTEAFF.